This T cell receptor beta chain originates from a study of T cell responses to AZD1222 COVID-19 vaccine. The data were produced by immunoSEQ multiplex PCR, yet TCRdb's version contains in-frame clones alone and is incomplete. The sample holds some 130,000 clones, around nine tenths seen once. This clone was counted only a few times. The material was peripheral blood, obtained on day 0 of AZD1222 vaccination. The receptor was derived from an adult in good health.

CDR3 residues: CASSLRDRSTDTQYF. In DNA form, the CDR3 reads TGTGCCAGCAGTCTCCGGGACAGATCCACAGATACGCAGTATTTT. The rearrangement links TRBV6-4 to TRBJ2-3; 7 bases match TRBD1. The CDR3 is 15 residues long. V gave up 5 bases and J gave up 2 bases; unmatched junction bases: 7. Germline CDR1 and CDR2: MRHNA and SNTAGT.